Below, one T cell receptor (beta chain) is given with its context. This table comes from immunoSEQ multiplex PCR, and its TCRdb copy is limited to in-frame clones, with some not included. The table has over 200,000 clones, roughly 87% seen once. The sample is drawn from a study of blood T cell repertoires in COVID-19. In germline, CDR1 is SGHTA, CDR2 FQGTGA. The CDR3 runs 15 residues. V gave up 4 bases and J gave up 6 bases; unmatched junction bases: 3. This TCR derives from a man aged 40-49 years with active or convalescent COVID-19. This chain uses TRBV7-3 with TRBJ2-1; 13 nucleotides match TRBD2. Sequenced material: peripheral blood. As DNA, the CDR3 is TGTGCCAGCAGCTACGGACTAGCGGGGGTCAATGAGCAGTTCTTC. This sequence encodes CASSYGLAGVNEQFF.